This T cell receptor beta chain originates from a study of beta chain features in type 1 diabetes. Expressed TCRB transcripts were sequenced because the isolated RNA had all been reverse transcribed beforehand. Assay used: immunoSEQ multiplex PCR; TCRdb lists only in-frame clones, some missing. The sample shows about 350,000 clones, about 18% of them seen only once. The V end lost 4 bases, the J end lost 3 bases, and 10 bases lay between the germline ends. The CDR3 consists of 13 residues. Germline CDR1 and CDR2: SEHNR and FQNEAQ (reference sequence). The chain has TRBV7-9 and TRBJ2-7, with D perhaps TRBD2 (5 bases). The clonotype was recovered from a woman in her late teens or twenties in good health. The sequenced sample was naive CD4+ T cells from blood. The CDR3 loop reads CASSSRGLYEQYF. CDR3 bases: TGTGCCAGCAGCTCCCGGGGTCTCTACGAGCAGTACTTC.